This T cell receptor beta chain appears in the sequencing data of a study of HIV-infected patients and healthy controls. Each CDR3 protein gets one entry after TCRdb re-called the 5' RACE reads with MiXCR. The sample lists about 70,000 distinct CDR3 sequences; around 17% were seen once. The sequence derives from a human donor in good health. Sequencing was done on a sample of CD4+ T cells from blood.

The CDR3 coding sequence is TGCAGTGCTACTGAGGGAACGGGGAACACTGAAGCTTTCTTT. This sequence encodes CSATEGTGNTEAFF. The rearrangement joins TRBV20-1 to TRBJ1-1; D not resolved. Looked up from germline, CDR1 is DFQATT and CDR2 is SNEGSKA (reference sequence). The CDR3 extends over 14 amino acids. With 4 bases removed from V and 1 base from J, the gap between germline ends came to 13 bases.